A selection of T cell receptor beta chains follows, all from one sample in a study of T cell changes during pregnancy in multiple sclerosis. Repertoires were generated with immunoSEQ multiplex PCR, while TCRdb's copy carries only in-frame clones and drops some. Of about 76,000 clones detected, 92% appear once; the ten largest clones hold approximately 4%. Sequencing used peripheral blood, obtained after pregnancy. These receptor sequences come from a female donor in good health, enrolled as a control in a pregnancy study. CDR3s leave out the opening cysteine and the closing phenylalanine or tryptophan. D genes are given only for firm matches.

TRBJ1-2 | TRBD1 | TRBV28 | ASRTGLGTRYGYT
TRBJ1-6 | TRBD1 | TRBV5-1 | ASSLPGTDRSPLH
TRBJ2-5 | - | TRBV9 | ASSVNREETQY
TRBJ2-7 | TRBD1 | TRBV19 | ASSRDSSYEQY
TRBJ1-4 | - | TRBV2 | ASSVRQTNEKLF
TRBJ1-2 | TRBD1 | TRBV28 | ASSSTGLRGDGYT
TRBJ2-2 | TRBD2 | TRBV4-1 | ASSQENREGTGELF
TRBJ1-1 | - | TRBV5-1 | ASSPQGSTEAF
TRBJ1-2 | TRBD1 | TRBV29-1 | SVRQGSYGYT
TRBJ1-1 | - | TRBV6-5 | ASSYSLDISRGRAF
TRBJ2-5 | TRBD2 | TRBV6-6 | ASSYGGRRETQY
TRBJ2-7 | - | TRBV14 | ASSQEPGANYEQY
TRBJ1-2 | - | TRBV27 | ASSLAGAGYT
TRBJ2-3 | - | TRBV12-2 | ASRFGTSGGALSDTQY
TRBJ2-5 | TRBD1 | TRBV19 | ASRDRAGETQY
TRBJ1-2 | - | TRBV15 | ATSRERGPYGYT
TRBJ1-1 | - | TRBV5-1 | ASSLGGPTEAF
TRBJ1-2 | - | TRBV21-1 | ASSKKDRQVSYGYT